The source of this TCR beta chain is a study of CD8+CD57+ T cells in acquired aplastic anemia. Using genomic DNA as the template, TCR beta VDJ and CDR3 profiling was carried out. Using its own MiXCR run on the reads, TCRdb lists one record per CDR3 protein. The data hold a few hundred thousand distinct CDR3 sequences, with approximately 79% observed a single time. This CDR3 comprises 15 residues. Trimming shortened V by 0 bases and J by 7 bases, and 10 bases separated the two germline ends. Germline loops: CDR1 SGHNT, CDR2 YENEEA. Before being chosen for sequencing, patients had shown CD8+CD57+ cell expansion by flow cytometry.

The chain has TRBV11-3 and TRBJ1-6; D unclear. The sequenced material came from sorted CD4+, CD8+, or CD8+CD57+ T cells (not recorded which) from PBMCs. This TCR was recovered from a human donor with aplastic anemia. CDR3 amino acids: CASSLDLAGNSPLHF. The CDR3 coding sequence is TGTGCCAGCAGCTTAGATCTGGCAGGAAATTCACCCCTCCACTTT.